The 15 T cell receptor beta chains presented below share a single source sample, sequenced in a study of cytomegalovirus exposure and HLA in healthy donors. Primers for the PCR totalled 60 Vbeta and 13 Jbeta. Some clones are missing from TCRdb's copy, which holds only in-frame ones; the method was immunoSEQ multiplex PCR. Here the sample spans 150,000 to 180,000 clones, about 83% being singletons. Sequenced: PBMCs. All receptors come from a middle-aged woman in good health and CMV-seronegative.

V usage is TRBV19 and J usage is TRBJ1-4; D is undetermined. V was pared by 5 bases and J by 0 bases, with 7 bases between. The germline V gene encodes CDR1 LNHDA and CDR2 SQIVND (reference sequence). This CDR3 spans 14 amino acids. The CDR3, as DNA: TGTGCCAGTAGTTTGAGGGCAACTAATGAAAAACTGTTTTTT. It codes for CASSLRATNEKLFF.

The V and J genes are TRBV25-1 and TRBJ1-5; 7 positions agree with TRBD1. V trimming: 4 bases; J trimming: 4 bases; junction bases outside the gene matches: 7. The CDR3 covers 15 residues. Germline CDR1 reads MGHDK; CDR2 reads SYGVNS. The CDR3 nucleotides are TGTGCCAGCAGTGGAGCTACAGGGGCTAATCAGCCCCAGCATTTT. Translating gives CASSGATGANQPQHF. Full variable domain (outside the CDR3, taken from reference TRBV25-1 and TRBJ1-5): EADIYQTPRYLVIGTGKKITLECSQTMGHDKMYWYQQDPGMELHLIHYSYGVNSTEKGDLSSESTVSRIRTEHFPLTLESARPSHTSQYLCASSGATGANQPQHFGDGTRLSIL.

This clone was detected once. The V and J genes are TRBV5-1 and TRBJ2-7; 8 bases fit TRBD2. Germline V gives CDR1 SGHRS, CDR2 YFSETQ. The V segment lost 5 bases and the J segment 4 bases; nucleotides outside the gene matches: 8. The CDR3 has 14 amino acids. The CDR3 here is CASSPGLGDYEQYF. As DNA, the CDR3 is TGCGCCAGCAGTCCGGGACTAGGGGATTACGAGCAGTACTTC.

The V gene is TRBV28, the J gene TRBJ2-7; 7 bases map to TRBD1. The CDR3 spans 15 residues. Germline-derived CDR1 and CDR2 are MDHEN and SYDVKM. Losses at the gene ends were 4 bases for V and 6 bases for J; bases not matched to a gene: 12. CDR3 sequence (DNA): TGTGCCAGCAGTTCATCGACAGGGTCCCCCTCCGAGCAGTACTTC. Protein sequence: CASSSSTGSPSEQYF.

The chain uses TRBV6-1 and TRBJ2-3; D is perhaps TRBD2 (5 bases). Germline V gene sequence: CDR1 MNHNS, CDR2 SASEGT. The CDR3 covers 13 residues. V lost 6 bases and J 2 bases, leaving 9 bases between the germline ends. The chain's CDR3 is CASRDSYTDTQYF. In DNA form, the CDR3 reads TGTGCCAGCAGGGACTCTTACACAGATACGCAGTATTTT.

J is TRBJ2-7 and V is TRBV10-1, with a weak D call TRBD2 (5 bases). V was trimmed by 6 bases and J by 0 bases, leaving 15 bases between them. The CDR3 contains 15 residues. Germline V gene sequence: CDR1 WNHNN, CDR2 SYGVQD (reference sequence). CDR3 protein: CASRDTERYSYEQYF. CDR3 DNA: TGCGCCAGCAGAGATACCGAGCGGTACTCCTACGAGCAGTACTTC.

The chain combines TRBV4-1 with TRBJ2-7; 11 bases match TRBD2. V dropped 4 bases and J dropped 0; count of bases not matched to a gene: 11. CDR3 size: 18 residues. CDR1 MGHRA and CDR2 YSYEKL come from the germline V gene. CDR3 nucleotide sequence: TGCGCCAGCAGCCCACAACCTGGGACTAGCGGTAACTCCTACGAGCAGTACTTC. This encodes CASSPQPGTSGNSYEQYF.

The chain combines TRBV10-3 with TRBJ2-1; 8 bases line up with TRBD1. V gave up 2 bases and J gave up 4 bases; unmatched junction bases: 16. Germline-derived CDR1 and CDR2 are ENHRY and SYGVKD. There are 19 residues in the CDR3. CDR3 DNA sequence: TGTGCCATCAGTGAGGGGGGACAGGACCTTTGGGCGGGATACAATGAGCAGTTCTTC. Its translation is CAISEGGQDLWAGYNEQFF.

The table lists this clone with a few counts. V gene TRBV28 combines with J gene TRBJ1-1, with D possibly being TRBD1 (6 bases). The germline V and J ends were trimmed by 8 bases and 11 bases, with 18 bases remaining between them. Germline lookup yields CDR1 MDHEN and CDR2 SYDVKM. CDR3 length: 12 amino acids. The CDR3 is CASGPTGRRAFF. The CDR3 DNA sequence: TGTGCCAGCGGACCTACAGGGCGTCGGGCTTTCTTT.

V and J are TRBV6-5 and TRBJ2-1; D might be TRBD2 (6 bases). The CDR3 covers 15 residues. V was trimmed by 8 bases and J by 2 bases, leaving 16 bases between them. Germline V gene sequence: CDR1 MNHEY, CDR2 SVGAGI. The CDR3 loop reads CASRFGSEAYNEQFF. DNA of the CDR3: TGTGCCAGCCGCTTCGGGAGTGAGGCCTACAATGAGCAGTTCTTC.

V usage is TRBV28 and J usage is TRBJ2-7; 8 nucleotides agree with TRBD1. The germline gives CDR1 MDHEN, CDR2 SYDVKM. The CDR3 extends over 14 amino acids. J was trimmed by 4 bases and V by 3 bases; bases with no gene match: 5. For the CDR3, the DNA is TGTGCCAGCAGTTTCCCAGGGGGCGTGTACGAGCAGTACTTC. Translated, it gives CASSFPGGVYEQYF.

As regards this clone: A read error may account for a junction end that differs from germline. CDR3 in amino acids: CASSQVGRQETQYF. CDR3 coding DNA: TGTGCTAGCAGCCAAGTGGGCCGGCAAGAGACCCAGTACTTC. The V and J genes are TRBV7-7 and TRBJ2-5; D uncertain. The CDR3 totals 14 residues. The V gene's germline CDR1 is SSHAT and CDR2 FNYEAQ (reference sequence).

This clone was observed a single time. J is TRBJ2-5 and V is TRBV5-6; possibly TRBD2 for D (7 bases). CDR3 size: 16 residues. V lost 1 base and J lost 5, with 18 bases in between. Germline assignment: CDR1 SGHDT and CDR2 YYEEEE. CDR3: CASSLLIGGGLETQYF. As DNA, the CDR3 is TGTGCCAGCAGCTTGTTGATAGGCGGGGGCCTCGAGACCCAGTACTTC.

The chain combines TRBV5-1 with TRBJ2-1, with 9 bases lining up with TRBD2. J lost 9 bases, V lost 0 bases, and 10 bases had no gene match. From germline, CDR1 is SGHRS and CDR2 YFSETQ. This CDR3 is built from 16 residues. Here the CDR3 reads CASSLGGASGTGEQFF. In nucleotides, the CDR3 is TGCGCCAGCAGCTTGGGGGGGGCTAGCGGGACTGGTGAGCAGTTCTTC.

The gene calls are TRBV27 and TRBJ2-7; perhaps TRBD1 as D (6 bases). CDR3 length: 16 amino acids. Germline CDR1 is MNHEY and CDR2 is SMNVEV (reference sequence). Deletions cut 0 bases from V and 2 bases from J, with 14 bases between. CDR3 nucleotides: TGTGCCAGCAGTTTATCGGCAAGACAGGTTACCTACGAGCAGTACTTC. Amino acid sequence: CASSLSARQVTYEQYF.